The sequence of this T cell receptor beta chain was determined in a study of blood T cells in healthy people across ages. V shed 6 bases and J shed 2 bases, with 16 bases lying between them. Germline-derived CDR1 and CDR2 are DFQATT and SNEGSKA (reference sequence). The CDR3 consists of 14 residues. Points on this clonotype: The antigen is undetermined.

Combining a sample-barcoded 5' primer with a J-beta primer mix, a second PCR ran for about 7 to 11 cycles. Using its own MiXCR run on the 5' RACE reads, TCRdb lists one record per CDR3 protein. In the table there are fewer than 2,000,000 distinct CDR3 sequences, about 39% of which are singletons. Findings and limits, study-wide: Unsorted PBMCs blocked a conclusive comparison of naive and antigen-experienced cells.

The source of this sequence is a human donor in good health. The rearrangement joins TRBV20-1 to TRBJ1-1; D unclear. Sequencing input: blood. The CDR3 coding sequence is TGCAGTGCCCACTGGCCGGGCGTTAACACTGAAGCTTTCTTT. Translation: CSAHWPGVNTEAFF.